A single T cell receptor (beta chain) is shown here with its context. No antigen is known for it. V shed 8 bases and J shed 9 bases, with 17 bases lying between them. Germline CDR1 and CDR2: SGHNT and YENEEA. The CDR3 sequence is 13 residues long. The entry originates in a study of cytotoxic CD8 clonotypes in ibrutinib-treated CLL. On the study more broadly: The patients, about a dozen relapsed/refractory and under 16 treatment-naive, included about 18 who were IGHV unmutated. Response samples were taken after a median of around 11 months on treatment, range 6 to 36. Regarding the study as a whole: The study found public clonotypes uncommon, contracting or stable on treatment.

Assay used: immunoSEQ multiplex PCR; TCRdb lists only in-frame clones, some missing. The table lists about 140,000 clones, approximately 90% of them singletons. Sequenced here: PBMCs, sampled after 12 months of ibrutinib treatment. The chain carries TRBV11-3 and TRBJ2-1, with D unclear. This clonotype originated in a human donor with chronic lymphocytic leukemia. The CDR3 loop reads CASGIETLGEQFF. CDR3 nucleotides: TGTGCCAGCGGGATAGAAACTTTAGGTGAGCAGTTCTTC.